This T cell receptor (beta chain) was sequenced during a study of cytomegalovirus exposure and HLA in healthy donors. Germline CDR1 reads MNHEY; CDR2 reads SVGAGI. V shed 0 bases and J 6 bases; nucleotides not matched to a gene: 8. The CDR3 consists of 15 residues. Whole-study results and caveats: When analyzed later, the rates of TCR association showed variation by HLA locus, with DRB1 the most and HLA-C the fewest. Researchers reported that a few CMV-associated chains were confirmed in vitro as CMV antigen-specific.

Concerning this clone: Its antigen is not known.

Researchers ran the PCR with 60 Vbeta and 13 Jbeta primers. Method: immunoSEQ multiplex PCR; TCRdb's copy keeps in-frame clones and lacks some. The sample contains roughly 130,000 clones, 80% of which appear only once. The genes are TRBV6-5 and TRBJ2-7, with 7 nucleotides matching TRBD1. Sequenced material: PBMCs. The receptor's source is a male donor in good health and CMV-seropositive. The DNA of the CDR3 is TGTGCCAGCAGTTACTCTGGGGACAGTGGCTTCGAGCAGTACTTC. Translated: CASSYSGDSGFEQYF.